This passage covers 7 T cell receptor beta chains from one sample sequenced in a study of T cell clones after liver transplantation. Sequencing was performed with immunoSEQ multiplex PCR; in TCRdb, only in-frame clones are kept and a portion is missing. The table includes just over 60,000 clones, 71% detected once. The sequencing used CD4+ T cells from blood, collected before liver transplant. Receptor source: a human donor who received a liver transplant.

The chain joins TRBV19 to TRBJ1-6; 8 nucleotides line up with TRBD1. The CDR3 covers 13 residues. The J segment lost 10 bases and the V segment lost 8 bases, leaving 7 bases of the junction unmatched. Germline CDR1 LNHDA, CDR2 SQIVND (reference sequence). The CDR3 DNA follows: TGTGCCAGTCGGCAGGGGGCAGGATCACCCCTCCACTTT. This codes for CASRQGAGSPLHF.

The J gene is TRBJ1-5, the V gene TRBV5-8; no definite D call. This CDR3 spans 15 amino acids. V lost 4 bases to trimming and J lost 1 base, with 12 bases between them. Germline V gene sequence: CDR1 SGHTS, CDR2 YDEGEE. The CDR3 DNA is TGTGCCAGCAGCGCCTCGACGGAGAGCAATCAGCCCCAGCATTTT. Encoded protein: CASSASTESNQPQHF.

This rearrangement joins TRBV7-3 to TRBJ2-5; weak D call: TRBD1 (6 bases). In germline, CDR1 is SGHTA, CDR2 FQGTGA. The CDR3 sequence is 16 residues long. V lost 1 base to trimming and J lost 4 bases, with 16 bases between them. CDR3 DNA: TGTGCCAGCAGCTTAAACGAGGCCAGGGGTAGAGAGACCCAGTACTTC. It is translated as CASSLNEARGRETQYF.

This chain links TRBV5-1 with TRBJ2-2; 9 bases line up with TRBD1. V dropped 4 bases and J dropped 4; count of bases not matched to a gene: 11. The germline CDR1 and CDR2 sequences are SGHRS and YFSETQ. CDR3 length: 17 residues. The CDR3: CASSPTPGQGSTGELFF. CDR3 DNA sequence: TGCGCCAGCAGCCCAACCCCGGGACAGGGCAGCACCGGGGAGCTGTTTTTT.

The CDR3 DNA follows: TGTGCCAGCAGCCCGGACTGGAGGTCCACAGATACGCAGTATTTT. It yields the protein CASSPDWRSTDTQYF. The rearrangement links TRBV9 to TRBJ2-3; D possibly corresponds to TRBD2 (5 bases). This CDR3 spans 15 amino acids. Trimming stripped 4 bases from V and 2 bases from J, with 14 bases between. The V gene's germline CDR1 is SGDLS and CDR2 YYNGEE.

The genes are TRBV7-8 and TRBJ2-1; D may be TRBD2 (6 bases). Germline lookup yields CDR1 SGHVS and CDR2 FQNEAQ. Trimming left V 5 bases short and J 9 bases short, with 8 bases between. The CDR3 loop spans 11 amino acids. The CDR3 spells CASSGEVEQFF. The CDR3 DNA sequence: TGTGCCAGCAGCGGGGAGGTTGAGCAGTTCTTC.

The sample holds many counts of this clone. The CDR3 here is CASIKASHEQFF. The CDR3 region has the DNA TGTGCCAGCATCAAGGCTAGTCATGAGCAGTTCTTC. The chain couples TRBV6-6 to TRBJ2-1; D is unclear. The V gene's germline CDR1 is MNHNY and CDR2 SVGAGI (reference sequence). The CDR3 consists of 12 residues. Trimming removed 7 bases at V and 8 bases at J, with 12 bases between.